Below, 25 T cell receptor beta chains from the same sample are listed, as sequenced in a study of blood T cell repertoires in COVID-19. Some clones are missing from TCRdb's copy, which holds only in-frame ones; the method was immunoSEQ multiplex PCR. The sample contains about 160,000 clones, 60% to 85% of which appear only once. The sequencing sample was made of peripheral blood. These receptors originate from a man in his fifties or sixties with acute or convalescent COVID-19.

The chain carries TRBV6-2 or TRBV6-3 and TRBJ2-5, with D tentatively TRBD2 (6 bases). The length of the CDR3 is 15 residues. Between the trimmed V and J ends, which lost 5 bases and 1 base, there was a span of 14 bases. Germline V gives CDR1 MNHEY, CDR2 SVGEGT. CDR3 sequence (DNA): TGTGCCAGCAGTCCCGGAGGGGCCTCCCAAGAGACCCAGTACTTC. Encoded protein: CASSPGGASQETQYF.

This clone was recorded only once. CDR3 sequence reads: CASSGGTGSVSVENIQYF. Here the CDR3 DNA reads TGTGCCAGTAGTGGCGGGACAGGGTCCGTGAGTGTGGAAAACATTCAGTACTTC. This chain uses TRBV19 with TRBJ2-4; 9 nucleotides line up with TRBD1. V dropped 5 bases and J dropped 5; count of bases not matched to a gene: 16. Germline V lookup: CDR1 LNHDA, CDR2 SQIVND (reference sequence). This CDR3 has 18 amino acids. Full variable domain (missing parts from reference TRBV19 and TRBJ2-4): DGGITQSPKYLFRKEGQNVTLSCEQNLNHDAMYWYRQDPGQGLRLIYYSQIVNDFQKGDIAEGYSVSREKKESFPLTVTSAQKNPTAFYLCASSGGTGSVSVENIQYFGAGTRLSVL.

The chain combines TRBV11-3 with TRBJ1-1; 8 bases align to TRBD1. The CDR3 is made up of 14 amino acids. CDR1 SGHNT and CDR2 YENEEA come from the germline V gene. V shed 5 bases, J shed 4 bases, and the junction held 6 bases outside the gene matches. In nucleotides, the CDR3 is TGTGCCAGCAGCCCAGACAGGGGTTCCACTGAAGCTTTCTTT. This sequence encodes CASSPDRGSTEAFF.

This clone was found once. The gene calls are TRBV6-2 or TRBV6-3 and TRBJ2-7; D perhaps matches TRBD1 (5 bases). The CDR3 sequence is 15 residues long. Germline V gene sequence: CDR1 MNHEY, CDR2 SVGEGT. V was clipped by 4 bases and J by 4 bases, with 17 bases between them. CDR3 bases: TGTGCCAGCAGTTCTCCGACAGCCAGTCAGTACGAGCAGTACTTC. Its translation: CASSSPTASQYEQYF.

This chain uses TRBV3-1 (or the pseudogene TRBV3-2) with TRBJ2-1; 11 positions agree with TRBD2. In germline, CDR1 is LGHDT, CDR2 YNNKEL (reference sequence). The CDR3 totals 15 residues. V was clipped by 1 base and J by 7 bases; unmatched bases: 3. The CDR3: CASSQVPSGGNEQFF. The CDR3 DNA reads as TGTGCCAGCAGCCAAGTCCCTAGCGGGGGGAATGAGCAGTTCTTC.

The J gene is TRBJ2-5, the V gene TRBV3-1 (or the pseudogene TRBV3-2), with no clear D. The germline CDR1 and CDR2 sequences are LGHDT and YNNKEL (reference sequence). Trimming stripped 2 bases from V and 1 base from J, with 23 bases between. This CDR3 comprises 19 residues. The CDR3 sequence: CASSQLLFGLTVAQETQYF. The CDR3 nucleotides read TGTGCCAGCAGCCAATTACTCTTCGGGTTGACGGTCGCCCAAGAGACCCAGTACTTC.

CDR3 residues: CASSTDSYEQYF. The CDR3 DNA is TGTGCCAGCAGTACCGACAGTTACGAGCAGTACTTC. The chain is built from TRBV2 and TRBJ2-7, with D possibly matching TRBD1 (5 bases). The CDR3 spans 12 residues. The V gene's germline CDR1 is SNHLY and CDR2 FYNNEI. The V and J ends lost 5 bases and 4 bases respectively, with 9 bases between them.

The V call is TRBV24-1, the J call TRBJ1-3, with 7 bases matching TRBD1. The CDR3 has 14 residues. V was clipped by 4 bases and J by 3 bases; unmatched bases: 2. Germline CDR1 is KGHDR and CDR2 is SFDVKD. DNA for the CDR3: TGTGCCACCAGTGAAGGGGGCGGTGGAAACACCATATATTTT. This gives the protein CATSEGGGGNTIYF.

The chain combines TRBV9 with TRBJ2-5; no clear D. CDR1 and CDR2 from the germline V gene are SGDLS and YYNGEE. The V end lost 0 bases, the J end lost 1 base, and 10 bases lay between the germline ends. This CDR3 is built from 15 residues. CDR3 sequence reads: CASSVGPYPQETQYF. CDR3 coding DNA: TGTGCCAGCAGCGTAGGTCCCTACCCCCAAGAGACCCAGTACTTC.

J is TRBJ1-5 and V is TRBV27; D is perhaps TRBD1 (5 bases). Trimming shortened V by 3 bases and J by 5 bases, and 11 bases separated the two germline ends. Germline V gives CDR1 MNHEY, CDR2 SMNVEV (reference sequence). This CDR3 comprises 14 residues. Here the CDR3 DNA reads TGTGCCAGCAGTTTTCAGGGTGAGGATCAGCCCCAGCATTTT. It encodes CASSFQGEDQPQHF.

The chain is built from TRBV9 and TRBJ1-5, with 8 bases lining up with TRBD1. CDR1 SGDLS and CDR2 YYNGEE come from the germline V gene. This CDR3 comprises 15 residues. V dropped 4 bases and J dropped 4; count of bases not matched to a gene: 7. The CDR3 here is CASSPTGAKNQPQHF. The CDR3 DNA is TGTGCCAGCAGCCCGACAGGGGCGAAGAATCAGCCCCAGCATTTT.

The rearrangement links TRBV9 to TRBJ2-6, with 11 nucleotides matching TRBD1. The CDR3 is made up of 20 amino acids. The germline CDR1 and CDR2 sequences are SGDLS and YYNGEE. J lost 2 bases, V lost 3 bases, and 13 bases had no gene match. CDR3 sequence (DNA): TGTGCCAGCAGCGGGACAGGGGGCGCGGGTAGAATAACTGGGGCCAACGTCCTGACTTTC. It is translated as CASSGTGGAGRITGANVLTF.

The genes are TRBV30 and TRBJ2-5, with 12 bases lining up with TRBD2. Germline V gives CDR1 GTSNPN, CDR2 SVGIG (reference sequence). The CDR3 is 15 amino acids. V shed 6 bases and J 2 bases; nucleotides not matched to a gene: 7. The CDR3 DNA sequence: TGTGCCTGCATTGGACTAGCGGGGAAACAAGAGACCCAGTACTTC. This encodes CACIGLAGKQETQYF.

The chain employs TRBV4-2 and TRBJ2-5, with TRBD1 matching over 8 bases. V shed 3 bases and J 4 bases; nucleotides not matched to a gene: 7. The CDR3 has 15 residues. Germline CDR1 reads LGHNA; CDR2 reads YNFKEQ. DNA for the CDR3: TGTGCCAGCAGCCAGAACCAGGGGGCTCGAGAGACCCAGTACTTC. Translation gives CASSQNQGARETQYF.

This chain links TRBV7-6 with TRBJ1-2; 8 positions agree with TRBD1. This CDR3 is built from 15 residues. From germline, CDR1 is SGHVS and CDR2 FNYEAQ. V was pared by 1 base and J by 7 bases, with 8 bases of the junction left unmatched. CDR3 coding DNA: TGTGCCAGCAGCTTAGGGGCAGGGGGCGAGAGTGGCTACACCTTC. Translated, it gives CASSLGAGGESGYTF.

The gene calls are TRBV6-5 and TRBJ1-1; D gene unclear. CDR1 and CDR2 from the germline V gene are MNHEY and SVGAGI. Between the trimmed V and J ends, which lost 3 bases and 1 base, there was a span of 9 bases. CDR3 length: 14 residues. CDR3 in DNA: TGTGCCAGCAGTTATACTGGTCCGAACACTGAAGCTTTCTTT. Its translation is CASSYTGPNTEAFF.

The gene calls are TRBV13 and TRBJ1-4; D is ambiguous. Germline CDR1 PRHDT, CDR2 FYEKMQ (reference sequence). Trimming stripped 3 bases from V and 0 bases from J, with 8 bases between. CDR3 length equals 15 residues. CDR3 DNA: TGTGCCAGCAGCTTGATGACTGCAACTAATGAAAAACTGTTTTTT. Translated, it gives CASSLMTATNEKLFF.

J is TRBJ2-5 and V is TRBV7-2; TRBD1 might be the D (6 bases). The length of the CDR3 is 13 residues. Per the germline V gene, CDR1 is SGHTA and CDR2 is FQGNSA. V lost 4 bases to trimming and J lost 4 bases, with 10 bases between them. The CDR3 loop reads CASSYDRRETQYF. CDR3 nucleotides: TGTGCCAGCAGCTATGACAGGAGAGAGACCCAGTACTTC.

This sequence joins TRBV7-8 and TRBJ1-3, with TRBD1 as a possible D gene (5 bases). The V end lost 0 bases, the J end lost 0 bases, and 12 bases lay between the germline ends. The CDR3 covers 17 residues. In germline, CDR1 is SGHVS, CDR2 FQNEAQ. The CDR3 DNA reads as TGTGCCAGCAGCTTAGCTAGGGGCGCGAGCTCTGGAAACACCATATATTTT. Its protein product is CASSLARGASSGNTIYF.

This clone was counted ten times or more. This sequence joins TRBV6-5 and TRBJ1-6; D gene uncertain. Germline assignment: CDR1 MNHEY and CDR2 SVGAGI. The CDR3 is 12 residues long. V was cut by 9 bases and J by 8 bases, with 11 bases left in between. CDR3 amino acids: CASWAGDSPLHF. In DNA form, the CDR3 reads TGTGCCAGTTGGGCCGGGGATTCACCCCTCCACTTT.

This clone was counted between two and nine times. The CDR3 region has the DNA TGTGCCAGCAGTAGGACAGGGATCACAGATACGCAGTATTTT. This gives the protein CASSRTGITDTQYF. The chain carries TRBV2 and TRBJ2-3; 8 bases match TRBD1. This CDR3 spans 14 amino acids. Trimming cost V 5 bases and J 2 bases; bases outside gene matches: 3. The V gene's germline CDR1 is SNHLY and CDR2 FYNNEI.

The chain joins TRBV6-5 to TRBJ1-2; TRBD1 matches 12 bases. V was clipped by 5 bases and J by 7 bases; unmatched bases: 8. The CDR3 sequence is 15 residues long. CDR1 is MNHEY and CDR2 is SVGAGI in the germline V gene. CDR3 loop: CASSLAGTGGIGYTF. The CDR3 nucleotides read TGTGCCAGCAGTCTCGCCGGGACAGGGGGCATTGGCTACACCTTC.

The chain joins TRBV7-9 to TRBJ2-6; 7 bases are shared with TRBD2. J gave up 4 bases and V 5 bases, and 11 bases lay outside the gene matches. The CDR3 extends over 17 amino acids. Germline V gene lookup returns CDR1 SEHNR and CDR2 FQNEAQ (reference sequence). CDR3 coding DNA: TGTGCCAGCAGCCCCGTTCGGGGGGACTACGGGGCCAACGTCCTGACTTTC. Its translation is CASSPVRGDYGANVLTF.

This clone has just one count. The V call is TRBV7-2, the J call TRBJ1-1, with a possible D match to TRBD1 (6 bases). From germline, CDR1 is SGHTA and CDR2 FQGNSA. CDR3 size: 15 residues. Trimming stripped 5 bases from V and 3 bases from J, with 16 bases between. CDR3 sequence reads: CASSAVSGADTEAFF. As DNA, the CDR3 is TGTGCCAGCAGCGCTGTTTCAGGGGCGGACACTGAAGCTTTCTTT.

CDR3 residues: CASSYRLAGETYEQYF. The CDR3 nucleotides are TGTGCCAGCAGTTATAGACTAGCGGGGGAAACCTACGAGCAGTACTTC. The chain joins TRBV6-6 to TRBJ2-7; TRBD2 matches 12 bases. After removal of 3 bases from V and 2 bases from J, the junction contained 5 bases not matched to a gene. The CDR3 totals 16 residues. Germline V gene lookup returns CDR1 MNHNY and CDR2 SVGAGI (reference sequence).